The clone carrying this T cell receptor (beta chain) was found a few times. This sequence may be a read error, since a much larger clone differs from it by one base. TCRdb passed the 5' RACE reads through MiXCR, listing each CDR3 protein once. Altogether more than 60,000 distinct CDR3 sequences are present, around 6.5% being singletons, with the ten largest covering 5%. These data belong to a study of CD8 T cells in ankylosing spondylitis. Trimming took 1 base from V and 6 from J, leaving 12 bases between them. This CDR3 comprises 14 residues. Germline V gives CDR1 SEHNR, CDR2 FQNEAQ (reference sequence).

The receptor's source is a male donor with ankylosing spondylitis. Material: synovial fluid, either unsorted or a sorted T cell fraction (not recorded which). J is TRBJ1-1 and V is TRBV7-9; D is possibly TRBD1 (6 bases). The CDR3, as DNA: TGTGCCAGCAGCTTAGACCAGGGGATGTCTGAAGCTTTCTTT. It yields the protein CASSLDQGMSEAFF.